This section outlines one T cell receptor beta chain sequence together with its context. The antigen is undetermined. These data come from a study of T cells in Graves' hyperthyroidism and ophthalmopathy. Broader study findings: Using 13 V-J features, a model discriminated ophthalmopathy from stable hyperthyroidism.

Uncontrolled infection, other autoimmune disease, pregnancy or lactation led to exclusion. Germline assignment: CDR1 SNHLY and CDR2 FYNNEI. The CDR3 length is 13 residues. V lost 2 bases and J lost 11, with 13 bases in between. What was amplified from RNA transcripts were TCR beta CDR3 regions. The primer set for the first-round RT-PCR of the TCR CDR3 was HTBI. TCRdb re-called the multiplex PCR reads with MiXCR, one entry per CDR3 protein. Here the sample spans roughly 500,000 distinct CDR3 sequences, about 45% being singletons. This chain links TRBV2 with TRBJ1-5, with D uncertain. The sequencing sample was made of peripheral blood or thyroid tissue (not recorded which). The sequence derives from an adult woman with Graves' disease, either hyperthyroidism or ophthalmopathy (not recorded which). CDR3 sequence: CASSESGPETQHF. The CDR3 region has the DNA TGTGCCAGCAGTGAAAGTGGTCCAGAGACCCAGCATTTT.